Sequencing of this T cell receptor beta chain was carried out in a study of regulatory T cells in long-lasting Graves disease. This clonotype came up a few times. Sequencing libraries for TCR beta were prepared with iRepertoire HTBI primers and Arm-PCR of CDR3 regions. TCRdb used MiXCR to reprocess the multiplex PCR reads, holding one entry per CDR3 protein. The sample contains over 400,000 distinct CDR3 sequences, about 15% of which appear only once. This CDR3 comprises 15 residues. Germline V gives CDR1 KGHSH, CDR2 LQKENI. The ends were cut back, 3 bases at V and 4 bases at J, with 10 bases in the middle. Time point noted: newly diagnosed GD, antithyroid drugs for less than 3 months. The TCR library used RNA extracted from PBMCs. Another study also made use of these data, one on T cells in Graves' hyperthyroidism and ophthalmopathy. That study reports: The HTBI set primed first-round TCR CDR3 RT-PCR.

This clonotype originated in a woman between 50 and 59 years old with Graves disease. The chain is built from TRBV18 and TRBJ2-6; D unclear. The material was peripheral blood mononuclear cells (PBMCs), obtained at new diagnosis, from a patient treated with antithyroid drugs. In DNA form, the CDR3 reads TGTGCCAGCTCACCTAAGGGAACCGGGGCCAACGTCCTGACTTTC. It is translated as CASSPKGTGANVLTF.